Sequencing of this T cell receptor beta chain was carried out in a study of T cells in Graves' hyperthyroidism and ophthalmopathy. No ophthalmopathy progression within 18 months constituted stable Graves' hyperthyroidism. Hyperthyroidism was newly diagnosed in patients aged 18 to 65 (duration under 2 months). Authors of the study amplified TCR beta CDR3 regions from RNA transcripts. The study used the HTBI primer set for a first-round RT-PCR of the TCR CDR3. TCRdb itself ran the multiplex PCR reads through MiXCR, one entry per CDR3 protein. The top ten hold around 47% of the sample, which has 300,000 to 350,000 distinct CDR3 sequences, roughly 18% seen once. This clonotype came up many times. Trimming took off 7 bases at V and 3 bases at J, with 13 bases between the two ends. Germline-derived CDR1 and CDR2 are SGHNT and YENEEA. This CDR3 comprises 13 residues.

The genes are TRBV11-3 and TRBJ2-7, with D possibly being TRBD2 (5 bases). Sequences were obtained from blood. This TCR derives from a woman in her 50s with Graves' hyperthyroidism. The CDR3 reads CASTLTGYYEQYV. The CDR3 nucleotides are TGTGCCAGCACCCTGACGGGGTACTACGAGCAGTACGTC.